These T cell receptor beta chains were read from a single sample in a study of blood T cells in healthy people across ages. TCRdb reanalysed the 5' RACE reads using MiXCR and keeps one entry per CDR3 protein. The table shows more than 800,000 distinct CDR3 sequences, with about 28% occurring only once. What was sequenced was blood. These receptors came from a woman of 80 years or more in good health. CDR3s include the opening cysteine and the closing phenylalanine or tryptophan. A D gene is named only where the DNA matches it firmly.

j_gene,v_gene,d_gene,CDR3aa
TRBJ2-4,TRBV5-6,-,CASSLVPTGLAKNIQYF
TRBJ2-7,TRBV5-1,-,CASSFGGSYNEQYF
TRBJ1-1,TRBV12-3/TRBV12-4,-,CASSPLVMNTEAFF
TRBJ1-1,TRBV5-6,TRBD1,CASSSVDRGNAFF
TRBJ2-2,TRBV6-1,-,CASRQALRTGELFF
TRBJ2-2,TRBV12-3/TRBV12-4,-,CASSFWTRSTGELFF
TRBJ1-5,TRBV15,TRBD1,CATSSRPGQGSNQPQHF
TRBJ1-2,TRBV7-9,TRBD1,CASSQTTGTYGYTF
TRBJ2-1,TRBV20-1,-,CSASQESTYNEQFF
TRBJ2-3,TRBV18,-,CASSLNYGEATDTQYF
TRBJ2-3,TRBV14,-,CASSQDRRGGVFGTDTQYF
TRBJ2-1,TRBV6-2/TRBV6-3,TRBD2,CASSITSGAANEQFF
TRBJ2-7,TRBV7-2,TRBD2,CASSPGTSGDPYEQYF
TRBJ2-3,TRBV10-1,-,CASSEGMLTDTQYF
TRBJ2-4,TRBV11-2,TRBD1,CASSHLRGRTKNIQYF
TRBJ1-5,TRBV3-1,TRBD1,CASSPTLNRGSNQPQHF
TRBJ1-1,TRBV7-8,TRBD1,CASSLQGAGAEAFF
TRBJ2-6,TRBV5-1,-,CASSLADYSGANVLTF
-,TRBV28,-,CASANRARKAYEQYF
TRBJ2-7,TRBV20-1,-,CSARGAAGYSYEQYF
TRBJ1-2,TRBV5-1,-,CASSPISGYGCTF
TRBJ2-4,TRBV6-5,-,CASRSEWAKNIQYF
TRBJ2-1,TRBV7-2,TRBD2,CASSSRSGGLYNEQFF
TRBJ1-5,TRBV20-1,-,CSARSTGSSNQPQHF
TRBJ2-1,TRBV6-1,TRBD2,CASSEMGSGKRNEQFF
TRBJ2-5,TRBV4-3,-,CASSPGARQETQYF
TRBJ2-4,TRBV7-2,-,CASSQGPRTTKNIQYF
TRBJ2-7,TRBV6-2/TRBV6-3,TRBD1,CASSTPGQGTKEQYF
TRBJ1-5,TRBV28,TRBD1,CATKQGAEPQHF
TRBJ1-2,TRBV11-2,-,CASSGGLRGTPPSGYGYTF
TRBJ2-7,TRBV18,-,CASSTEGNEQYF
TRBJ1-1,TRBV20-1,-,CSAKGPNLNTEAFF
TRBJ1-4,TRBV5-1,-,CASRGRSNEKLFF
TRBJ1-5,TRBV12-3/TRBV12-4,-,CASSLNAYSNQPQHF
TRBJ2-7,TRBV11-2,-,CASSLTLGAFSYEQYF
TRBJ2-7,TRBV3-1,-,CASSLHRAEVNEQYF
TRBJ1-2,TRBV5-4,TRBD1,CASSLHGGQTLYGYTF
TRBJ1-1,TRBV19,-,CASKTDSLMNTEAFF
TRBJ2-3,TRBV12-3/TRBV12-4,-,CASSPGEGTQYF
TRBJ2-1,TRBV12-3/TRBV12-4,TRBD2,CASSLYGLAGSNEQFF
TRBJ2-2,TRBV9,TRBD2,CASSAQAGGLNTGELFF
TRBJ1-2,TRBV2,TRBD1,CASSESARDSRGYTF
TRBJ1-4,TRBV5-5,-,CASSFLNEKLFF
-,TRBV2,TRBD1,CASSDLLTGRYEQYF
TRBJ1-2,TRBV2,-,CASSDLGQSIYGYTF
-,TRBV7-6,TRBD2,CASSLVTGGRLETQYF
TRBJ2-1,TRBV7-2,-,CASSLGTSRGEQFF
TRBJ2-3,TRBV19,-,CASSIGPSTDTQYF
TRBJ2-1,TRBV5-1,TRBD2,CASSDLAGDNEQFF
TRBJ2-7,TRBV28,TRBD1,CASSGRGTGNYEQYF
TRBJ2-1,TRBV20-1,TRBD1,CSARRGSYNEQFF
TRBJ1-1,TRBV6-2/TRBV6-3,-,CASSYLTGNTEAFF
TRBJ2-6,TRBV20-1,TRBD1,CSARGGGSGANVLTF